This TCR delta chain is from a study of gamma-delta chains in newborns, infants, children. Whole-study context: Microbial exposure reportedly drives polyclonal innate γδ T cell expansion after birth.

TCRdb re-processed the reads via CATT. The repertoire holds roughly 6,000 delta-chain clones, with more than 1.5% as singletons. This clone is deemed medium-sized (0.01 to 0.1%). Other DNA sequences from this sample encode an identical CDR3 as well. With 3 bases removed from V and 0 bases from J, the gap between germline ends came to 8 bases. Germline CDR1 GEAIGNYY, CDR2 EKD. There are 16 residues in the CDR3. This receptor was obtained from a child who was a newborn, infant or young child, either healthy, febrile or measles-vaccinated (not recorded which). The chain links TRDV2 to TRDJ3; D gene uncertain. Sequences were obtained from blood. The DNA of the CDR3 is TGTGCCTGTGACGGGTTGAGCTCCTGGGACACCCGACAGATGTTTTTC. Amino acids: CACDGLSSWDTRQMFF.